Shown below are 4 T cell receptor beta chains from a single sample sequenced in a study of T cell repertoires in cytomegalovirus infection. These receptors' antigens are unknown. One entry per CDR3 protein results from TCRdb running MiXCR on the reads. The profile shows approximately 910,000 distinct CDR3 sequences, approximately 30% of them singletons. The sample here was cultured CD8+ T cells from PBMCs, taken from culture after CMV antigen stimulation. These receptors were collected from a human donor in good health (CMV status not recorded). Some clones in this sample may be carry-over from other donors' samples.

This chain joins TRBV6-5 and TRBJ2-7; D possibly matches TRBD1 or TRBD2 (5 bases each). CDR3 length equals 13 residues. V lost 5 bases and J 5 bases, leaving 13 bases between the germline ends. Per germline, CDR1 MNHEY and CDR2 SVGAGI. The CDR3 DNA reads as TGTGCCAGCAGTCTCCCGGGGCTGCACGAGCAGTACTTC. Its translation: CASSLPGLHEQYF.

The V and J genes are TRBV12-5 and TRBJ1-1; D is possibly TRBD1 (5 bases). This CDR3 contains 12 residues. Trimming shortened V by 6 bases and J by 4 bases, and 9 bases separated the two germline ends. Germline CDR1 and CDR2: LGHNT and FRNRAP. The DNA of the CDR3 is TGTGCTAGTGGCCTGGGACTCACTGAAGCTTTCTTT. Translation gives CASGLGLTEAFF.

The genes are TRBV5-8 and TRBJ1-6; D is ambiguous. V lost 4 bases to trimming and J lost 2 bases, with 10 bases between them. The CDR3 contains 15 residues. The germline V gene encodes CDR1 SGHTS and CDR2 YDEGEE. CDR3 residues: CASSPLRAYNSPLHF. The DNA of the CDR3 is TGTGCCAGCAGCCCTCTTCGTGCCTATAATTCACCCCTCCACTTT.

This clonotype was seen a handful of times. V and J are TRBV5-1 and TRBJ2-2, with 7 bases that match TRBD2. From germline, CDR1 is SGHRS and CDR2 YFSETQ. The CDR3 has 17 residues. Trimming at V came to 0 bases and at J to 0 bases, leaving 5 bases not matched to a gene. The CDR3 reads CASSLALAATNTGELFF. The CDR3, as DNA: TGCGCCAGCAGCTTGGCTCTAGCGGCTACGAACACCGGGGAGCTGTTTTTT.